The 9 T cell receptor beta chains given below trace back to one sample, sequenced in a study of identical twins. TCRdb analysed the 5' RACE reads with MiXCR anew, one entry per CDR3 protein. The sample yields a few hundred thousand distinct CDR3 sequences, around 9.6% seen once. This sample also appeared in a second study, on yellow fever vaccine responses in identical twins.

The sequencing sample was made of PBMCs. These receptors all come from a woman younger than 30 in good health.

V gene TRBV12-3 or TRBV12-4 combines with J gene TRBJ2-7, with D possibly matching TRBD1 (5 bases). This CDR3 contains 13 residues. Trimming cost V 9 bases and J 5 bases, with 17 bases left between them. CDR3 coding DNA: TGTGCCAGTACTTCAGGGCTCGGCCACGAGCAGTACTTC. This translates into CASTSGLGHEQYF.

This clonotype was seen repeatedly, ten times or more. This rearrangement joins TRBV3-1 to TRBJ1-5; unclear D gene. The V and J ends lost 4 bases and 4 bases respectively, with 8 bases between them. In germline, CDR1 is LGHDT, CDR2 YNNKEL (reference sequence). This CDR3 spans 13 amino acids. CDR3 sequence reads: CASSPQVNQPQHF. The CDR3 DNA follows: TGTGCCAGCAGCCCCCAGGTTAATCAGCCCCAGCATTTT.

V gene TRBV12-5 combines with J gene TRBJ2-4; D ambiguous. This CDR3 has 14 amino acids. Germline CDR1 reads LGHNT; CDR2 reads FRNRAP. V shed 6 bases and J shed 9 bases, with 18 bases lying between them. The chain's CDR3 is CASGDGGRRGIQYF. DNA of the CDR3: TGTGCTAGTGGCGACGGCGGCCGTCGCGGCATTCAGTACTTC. Looking up the rest from reference TRBV12-5 and TRBJ2-4 gives the full variable domain: DARVTQTPRHKVTEMGQEVTMRCQPILGHNTVFWYRQTMMQGLELLAYFRNRAPLDDSGMPKDRFSAEMPDATLATLKIQPSEPRDSAVYFCASGDGGRRGIQYFGAGTRLSVL.

The V and J genes are TRBV6-2 or TRBV6-3 and TRBJ2-7; D ambiguous. Germline V gene sequence: CDR1 MNHEY, CDR2 SVGEGT. CDR3 size: 18 residues. V lost 0 bases and J lost 0, with 18 bases in between. CDR3 amino acids: CASSYSGSPARSSYEQYF. In DNA form, the CDR3 reads TGTGCCAGCAGTTACTCAGGTTCCCCAGCGAGGAGCTCCTACGAGCAGTACTTC.

This clonotype has only a few counts. The rearrangement links TRBV7-6 to TRBJ1-1; D unresolved. This CDR3 spans 18 amino acids. The V gene's germline CDR1 is SGHVS and CDR2 FNYEAQ. Deletions cut 3 bases from V and 5 bases from J, with 25 bases between. Here the CDR3 DNA reads TGTGCCAGCAGCTTGGAAGCGGGCACCCGTCCACTAAAGACTGAAGCTTTCTTT. This encodes CASSLEAGTRPLKTEAFF.

Many counts were recorded for this clonotype. The gene calls are TRBV5-1 and TRBJ2-1; the match to TRBD2 covers 9 bases. The germline V gene encodes CDR1 SGHRS and CDR2 YFSETQ. The CDR3 is made up of 16 amino acids. V shed 4 bases, J shed 6 bases, and the junction held 11 bases outside the gene matches. CDR3 protein: CASSEGGGGGFNEQFF. The CDR3 nucleotides are TGCGCCAGCAGCGAAGGAGGCGGGGGGGGATTCAATGAGCAGTTCTTC.

The sample holds many counts of this clonotype. The gene calls are TRBV19 and TRBJ2-5; a possible D gene is TRBD1 (6 bases). The CDR3 has 14 residues. The V gene lost 1 base and the J gene lost 5 bases, with 11 bases spanning the gap. CDR1 and CDR2 from the germline V gene are LNHDA and SQIVND (reference sequence). Here the CDR3 reads CASSIGGGDETQYF. CDR3 in DNA: TGTGCCAGTAGTATAGGAGGGGGAGATGAGACCCAGTACTTC.

This clonotype has a count of ten or more. J is TRBJ2-1 and V is TRBV24-1, with D perhaps TRBD1 or TRBD2 (5 bases each). CDR1 KGHDR and CDR2 SFDVKD come from the germline V gene. V was shortened by 4 bases and J by 0 bases, with 6 bases between the two germline ends. There are 14 residues in the CDR3. The CDR3 region has the DNA TGTGCCACCAGTGAGGGGGACTCCTACAATGAGCAGTTCTTC. Its translation: CATSEGDSYNEQFF.

This clonotype was found many times. The J gene is TRBJ2-7, the V gene TRBV7-9, with TRBD2 identical over 10 bases. The CDR3 is 17 amino acids. Per the germline V gene, CDR1 is SEHNR and CDR2 is FQNEAQ (reference sequence). V lost 4 bases and J lost 2; bases outside the gene matches: 11. DNA of the CDR3: TGTGCCAGCAGCTCGAGAGCTAGCGGGAGAAGTACCTACGAGCAGTACTTC. Encoded protein: CASSSRASGRSTYEQYF.